This entry lists 5 T cell receptor beta chains sequenced from one sample in a study of vaccination and CD4 T cells after COVID-19. Regarding treatment: approximately 11-day PBMC culture with coronavirus spike peptide pools or control peptides (ViraFEST assay). CD4+ T-cell collection from the unexposed donor predated the COVID-19 pandemic (2011-2018). Cultured CD4+ T cells had their DNA profiled by the Oncomine TCR Beta short-read assay. TCRdb re-analysed the PCR reads in MiXCR, keeping a single row per CDR3 protein. The sample contains approximately 8,800 distinct CDR3 sequences, roughly 35% of which appear only once. These receptors' targets are unknown. Specimen: CD4+ T cells from blood, cultured in vitro. All receptors derive from a human donor in good health.

In this sample, this clonotype turned up a few times. This chain uses TRBV7-9 with TRBJ2-5; the D gene is possibly TRBD2 (5 bases). This CDR3 spans 11 amino acids. V was pared by 5 bases and J by 4 bases, with 5 bases between. From germline, CDR1 is SEHNR and CDR2 FQNEAQ (reference sequence). Written as DNA, the CDR3 is TGTGCCAGCAGCGCGGGAGAGACCCAGTACTTC. Amino acid sequence: CASSAGETQYF.

The chain recombines TRBV7-6 with TRBJ1-2; D is possibly TRBD1 (5 bases). This CDR3 has 13 residues. Trimming took 5 bases from V and 5 from J, leaving 12 bases between them. The germline V gene encodes CDR1 SGHVS and CDR2 FNYEAQ. The CDR3 DNA reads as TGTGCCAGCAGCCTGGGACCGGGGTATGGCTACACCTTC. This gives the protein CASSLGPGYGYTF.

The chain links TRBV28 to TRBJ2-3, with D possibly being TRBD1 (6 bases). The ends were cut back, 5 bases at V and 2 bases at J, with 17 bases in the middle. Germline loops: CDR1 MDHEN, CDR2 SYDVKM. The CDR3 has 16 amino acids. CDR3 residues: CASSALRDIITDTQYF. DNA of the CDR3: TGTGCCAGCAGTGCGCTCAGGGACATAATCACAGATACGCAGTATTTT. The entire variable domain, with the rest obtained from reference TRBV28 and TRBJ2-3, is as follows: DVKVTQSSRYLVKRTGEKVFLECVQDMDHENMFWYRQDPGLGLRLIYFSYDVKMKEKGDIPEGYSVSREKKERFSLILESASTNQTSMYLCASSALRDIITDTQYFGPGTRLTVL.

V and J are TRBV12-3 or TRBV12-4 and TRBJ2-4; D gene ambiguous. Between the trimmed V and J ends, which lost 8 bases and 8 bases, there was a span of 13 bases. This CDR3 spans 12 amino acids. In DNA form, the CDR3 reads TGTGCCAGCGCCCCCAACGGATACATTCAGTACTTC. Protein sequence: CASAPNGYIQYF.

In this sample, this clonotype turned up a few times. The chain links TRBV20-1 to TRBJ2-5; D is uncertain. The CDR3 covers 13 residues. The germline gives CDR1 DFQATT, CDR2 SNEGSKA (reference sequence). V was pared by 2 bases and J by 1 base, with 8 bases between. The CDR3 sequence: CSARMSTQETQYF. As DNA, the CDR3 is TGCAGTGCTAGAATGTCGACCCAAGAGACCCAGTACTTC.